These 3 T cell receptor beta chains were all obtained from the same sample, sequenced in a study of OX40 agonist ivuxolimab in advanced cancers. Here immunoSEQ multiplex PCR was the method, and the copy in TCRdb shows in-frame clones only, minus some. The data show over 60,000 clones, about nine tenths seen once. The source was CD4+ or CD8+ T cells sorted from blood, collected in a trial of the OX40 agonist ivuxolimab. These TCRs come from an adult with an advanced solid tumor such as melanoma, head and neck, liver or kidney cancer.

This chain connects TRBV5-6 to TRBJ2-3; D is unresolved. Trimming shortened V by 1 base and J by 1 base, and 10 bases separated the two germline ends. The CDR3 loop spans 15 amino acids. The germline V gene has CDR1 SGHDT and CDR2 YYEEEE. For the CDR3, the DNA is TGTGCCAGCAGCTTGCTCCTAACCGGCACAGATACGCAGTATTTT. It is translated as CASSLLLTGTDTQYF. Full variable domain (remainder filled in from reference TRBV5-6 and TRBJ2-3): DAGVTQSPTHLIKTRGQQVTLRCSPKSGHDTVSWYQQALGQGPQFIFQYYEEEERQRGNFPDRFSGHQFPNYSSELNVNALLLGDSALYLCASSLLLTGTDTQYFGPGTRLTVL.

The chain combines TRBV10-2 with TRBJ2-1; no clear D gene. This CDR3 has 11 amino acids. With 8 bases removed from V and 6 bases from J, the gap between germline ends came to 8 bases. The germline V gene has CDR1 WSHSY and CDR2 SAAADI. The CDR3 spells CASLRSNEQFF. CDR3 nucleotides: TGCGCCAGCCTCCGTAGCAATGAGCAGTTCTTC.

This clone appeared a single time. The genes are TRBV2 and TRBJ2-7; possible D gene TRBD2, 7 bases. The CDR3 loop spans 15 amino acids. The V gene's germline CDR1 is SNHLY and CDR2 FYNNEI. V shed 6 bases and J shed 4 bases, with 19 bases lying between them. The CDR3 spells CASSPEERDTYEQYF. CDR3 DNA sequence: TGTGCCAGCAGCCCTGAGGAGCGGGACACTTACGAGCAGTACTTC.